The clone carrying this T cell receptor (beta chain) came up a few times. The data originate from a study of identical twins. In germline, CDR1 is MGHDK, CDR2 SYGVNS. The CDR3 has 15 amino acids. J was trimmed by 5 bases and V by 5 bases; bases with no gene match: 9. MiXCR was run by TCRdb on the 5' RACE reads, yielding one entry per CDR3 protein. The profile shows about 520,000 distinct CDR3 sequences, under 25% of them singletons. This sample also belongs to another study, concerning T cells expressing NK-cell markers. Per that study: Repertoires of TCR beta were obtained from T cells sorted as CD3+CD56+NKG2C+, CD3+CD56+NKG2C- and CD3+CD56-NKG2C+. Out of eight donors sequenced, seven tested HCMV-seropositive and the remaining one seronegative. Each of over 5 donors carried dominant NKG2C+ clonotypes accounting for about 1.0-8% of CD8+ T cells.

The V gene is TRBV25-1, the J gene TRBJ2-5; 9 nucleotides match TRBD1. The clonotype originates from a young woman in good health. Material: CD4+ T cells sorted from blood. The DNA for the CDR3 is TGTGCCAGCAGTCCCCCGGGACAGGGTTTGGAGACCCAGTACTTC. Translation: CASSPPGQGLETQYF.